Listed below are T cell receptor beta chains from one sample, sequenced in a study of T cell repertoires in cytomegalovirus infection. Their cognate antigens are unknown. In TCRdb, the reads were re-called with MiXCR into one record per CDR3 protein. In the table there are tens of thousands of distinct CDR3 sequences, around 18% of which are singletons. The input for sequencing was CD8+ T cells from cultured PBMCs, taken from culture after CMV antigen stimulation. Every receptor here comes from a human donor in good health (CMV status not recorded). Some clones in this sample may be carry-over from other donors' samples. Each CDR3 is given with its conserved first and last residue. D genes are given only for firm matches. The size entry is marked missing in some rows and otherwise reads once, few, many or a size class.

d_gene	v_gene	abundance	j_gene	CDR3nt	CDR3aa
TRBD2	TRBV6-2/TRBV6-3	few	TRBJ2-1	TGTGCCAGCAGTTACTCAACTAGCGGGGGGGCTAATGAGCAGTTCTTC	CASSYSTSGGANEQFF
.	TRBV7-3	few	TRBJ2-1	TGTGCCAGCAGCTCCACCGGATCGGGAGTGAATGAGCAGTTCTTC	CASSSTGSGVNEQFF
.	TRBV20-1	.	TRBJ2-1	TGCAGTGCTAGGCAACCCGGGGGGCCCGATGGGATCTTC	CSARQPGGPDGIF
.	TRBV7-9	.	TRBJ1-2	TGTGCCAGCAGCTTATTGAGGGTAGATGGCTACACCTTC	CASSLLRVDGYTF
.	TRBV5-4	few	TRBJ2-7	TGTGCCAGCAGCTTCTTAGGTTACGAGCAGTACTTC	CASSFLGYEQYF
TRBD2	TRBV7-8	.	TRBJ2-1	TGTGCCAGCAGCTTCCGTAGCGGGAGCTCCTACAATGAGCAGTTCTTC	CASSFRSGSSYNEQFF
.	TRBV12-3/TRBV12-4	.	TRBJ2-3	TGTGCCAGCACTTACACAGATACGCAGTATTTT	CASTYTDTQYF
TRBD2	TRBV9	many	TRBJ2-7	TGTGCCAGCAGCGTAGGGGTGACTAGCGGGATCTACGAGCAGTACTTC	CASSVGVTSGIYEQYF
.	TRBV4-1	.	TRBJ2-7	TGCGCCAGCAGCCAAGATCTTGCACAGATCTCCTACGAGCAGTACTTC	CASSQDLAQISYEQYF
TRBD1	TRBV6-2/TRBV6-3	.	TRBJ2-7	TGTGCCAGCAGTTACACCGGGACAGGGTCGGAGTCTAGGTTCCACGAGCAGTACTTC	CASSYTGTGSESRFHEQYF
.	TRBV12-3/TRBV12-4	.	TRBJ2-1	TGTGCCAGCAGTTTAGGGCTGGACCGAGTCTTC	CASSLGLDRVF
.	TRBV5-6	few	TRBJ1-2	TGTGCCAGCAGCGGCAGCGGGGGTTATGGCTACACCTTC	CASSGSGGYGYTF
.	TRBV12-3/TRBV12-4	few	TRBJ1-1	TGTGCCAGCACCCCTCCCGGCCAGGGAGGTGAAGCTTTCTTT	CASTPPGQGGEAFF
.	TRBV4-2	.	TRBJ2-1	TGTGCCAGCAGCCAAGAGGGCAGGAGCTCCTACAATGAGCAGTTCTTC	CASSQEGRSSYNEQFF
.	TRBV30	few	TRBJ2-2	TGTGCCTGGAATATAGGGGATCCCGGGGAGCTGTTTTTT	CAWNIGDPGELFF
TRBD2	TRBV7-2	many	TRBJ2-3	TGTGCCAGCAGCTTAAGACTAGCGGGGGGGATACCACTAGGAGCTAGCACAGATACGCAGTATTTT	CASSLRLAGGIPLGASTDTQYF
TRBD2	TRBV7-2	.	TRBJ2-7	TGTGCCAGCAGCGCCGGGGGGGCGGGGGGCCCGGCAGGGAGTTTCGACGAGCAGTACTTC	CASSAGGAGGPAGSFDEQYF
TRBD1	TRBV7-6	.	TRBJ1-2	TGTGCCAGCAGCTGGGACAGGATGAAGATAGGGGGCTACACCTTC	CASSWDRMKIGGYTF
.	TRBV7-2	few	TRBJ1-1	TGTGCCAGCAGCCGTAGGAGAGTGAACACTGAAGCTTTCTTT	CASSRRRVNTEAFF
.	TRBV7-2	few	TRBJ2-7	TGTGCCAGCAGCTGGGGGAGCTCCTACGAGCAGTACTTC	CASSWGSSYEQYF
TRBD1	TRBV7-8	many	TRBJ1-5	TGTGCCAGCAGCAACGGACAGGGAATTCAAGACAATCAGCCCCAGCATTTT	CASSNGQGIQDNQPQHF
.	TRBV9	.	TRBJ2-2	TGTGCCAGCAGCGTAGGGGGTTCCGGGGAGCTGTTTTTT	CASSVGGSGELFF
.	TRBV9	.	TRBJ2-1	TGTGCCAGCAGCGTAGGCGGGGCGAGCTCCTACAATGAGCAGTTCTTC	CASSVGGASSYNEQFF
TRBD2	TRBV6-2/TRBV6-3	few	TRBJ2-1	TGTGCCAGCAAGGGCGGGGGGTCTTACAATGAGCAGTTCTTC	CASKGGGSYNEQFF
.	TRBV20-1	many	TRBJ1-2	TGCAGTGCTAGAGATTCTGCCGGGGGCTACACCTTC	CSARDSAGGYTF
.	TRBV4-1	few	TRBJ1-3	TGCGCCAGCAGCCATGGAGGTAACACCATATATTTT	CASSHGGNTIYF
.	TRBV4-3	.	TRBJ2-7	TGCGCCAGCAGCCAATTTACGGCTGGATCGTACGAGCAGTACTTC	CASSQFTAGSYEQYF
TRBD1	TRBV10-1	few	TRBJ1-5	TGCGCCAGCAGACTCTTTCCGGGACAGGGTTCTTACAATCAGCCCCAGCATTTT	CASRLFPGQGSYNQPQHF
.	TRBV5-4	.	TRBJ1-3	TGTGCCAGCGGTACCCGAAACACCATATATTTT	CASGTRNTIYF
.	TRBV5-1	many	TRBJ2-7	TGCGCCAGCAGCTTGGCCGCGAGGGCGCGCGAGCAGTACTTC	CASSLAARAREQYF
.	TRBV7-2	few	TRBJ2-3	TGTGCCAGCAGCAGAAGGACTTCCCCCACAGATACGCAGTATTTT	CASSRRTSPTDTQYF
.	TRBV30	.	TRBJ1-2	TGTGCCTGGAGTTACCGGGGCGGCTATGGCTACACCTTC	CAWSYRGGYGYTF
TRBD1	TRBV19	.	TRBJ2-7	TGTGCCACACGGGACAGGGCATCCGAGCAGTACTTC	CATRDRASEQYF
TRBD2	TRBV27	many	TRBJ2-1	TGTGCCAGCAGTTTAATCGGGAGGCCCATGAGGGAGCAGTTCTTC	CASSLIGRPMREQFF
TRBD1	TRBV6-2/TRBV6-3	.	TRBJ2-7	TGTGCCAGCAGTTACGTTGCAGGGGGATACGAGCAGTACTTC	CASSYVAGGYEQYF
TRBD1	TRBV5-3	many	TRBJ1-1	TGTGCCAGAAGCCTACGGACAGGGGTTGGGAACACTGAAGCTTTCTTT	CARSLRTGVGNTEAFF
TRBD1	TRBV7-2	many	TRBJ2-1	TGTGCCAGCAGCTTGGACAGGGGGTTCTACAATGAGCAGTTCTTC	CASSLDRGFYNEQFF
TRBD1	TRBV12-3/TRBV12-4	few	TRBJ1-2	TGTGCCAGCAGTCGAGGACAGGACTATGGCTACACCTTC	CASSRGQDYGYTF
.	TRBV7-8	many	TRBJ1-1	TGTGCCAGCAGCCCATCGGGGAACACTGAAGCTTTCTTT	CASSPSGNTEAFF
.	TRBV7-6	.	TRBJ2-7	TGTGCCAGCAGCTCCCCGGGCGACGAGCAGTACTTC	CASSSPGDEQYF
.	TRBV6-6	few	TRBJ2-1	TGTGCCAGCAGTTACTCTGTGGGGAATGAGCAGTTCTTC	CASSYSVGNEQFF
TRBD1	TRBV7-3	.	TRBJ1-1	TGTGCCAGCAGCTTAATCAGGGGGCAGGACACTGAAGCTTTCTTT	CASSLIRGQDTEAFF
.	TRBV30	few	TRBJ2-1	TGTGCCTGGAGTTCCAATGAGCAGTTCTTC	CAWSSNEQFF
.	TRBV6-2/TRBV6-3	.	TRBJ2-1	TGTGCCAGCAGCCATCGGCCATCCAGCTCCTACAATGAGCAGTTCTTC	CASSHRPSSSYNEQFF
.	TRBV7-2	many	TRBJ1-1	TGTGCCAGCAGCTTATGGGGGCAGAACACTGAAGCTTTCTTT	CASSLWGQNTEAFF
TRBD1	TRBV9	.	TRBJ2-1	TGTGCCAGCAGCGTCCAGGGGGTTTACAATGAGCAGTTCTTC	CASSVQGVYNEQFF
.	TRBV11-2	few	TRBJ2-5	TGTGCCAGCAGCGGTGAAGAGACCCAGTACTTC	CASSGEETQYF
.	TRBV4-1	.	TRBJ1-2	TGCGCCAGCAGCCAAGTCACAGAAACTAACTATGGCTACACCTTC	CASSQVTETNYGYTF
.	TRBV6-2/TRBV6-3	.	TRBJ2-7	TGTGCCAGCAACCGGGCGTTGGACTCCTACGAGCAGTACTTC	CASNRALDSYEQYF
.	TRBV28	few	TRBJ1-4	TGTGCCAGCAGTTTATTGGTAGGGGTTCCGACTAATGAAAAACTGTTTTTT	CASSLLVGVPTNEKLFF
TRBD2	TRBV7-2	medium-sized	TRBJ2-1	TGTGCCAGCAGCTTAGTCAAGGCTAGCGGGGGGGCCATTGAGCAGTTCTTC	CASSLVKASGGAIEQFF
.	TRBV7-2	.	TRBJ2-7	TGTGCCAGCCACGGGCGGCAGGGGACGTACGAGCAGTACTTC	CASHGRQGTYEQYF